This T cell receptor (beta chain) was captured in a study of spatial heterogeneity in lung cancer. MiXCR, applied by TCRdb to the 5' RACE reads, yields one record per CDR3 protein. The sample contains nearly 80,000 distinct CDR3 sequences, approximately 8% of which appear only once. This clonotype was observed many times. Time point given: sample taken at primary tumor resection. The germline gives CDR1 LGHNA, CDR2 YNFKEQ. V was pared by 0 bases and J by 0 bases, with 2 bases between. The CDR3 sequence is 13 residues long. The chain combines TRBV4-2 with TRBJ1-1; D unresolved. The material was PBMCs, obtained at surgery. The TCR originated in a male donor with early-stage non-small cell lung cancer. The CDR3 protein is CASSQDMNTEAFF. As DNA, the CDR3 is TGTGCCAGCAGCCAAGACATGAACACTGAAGCTTTCTTT.